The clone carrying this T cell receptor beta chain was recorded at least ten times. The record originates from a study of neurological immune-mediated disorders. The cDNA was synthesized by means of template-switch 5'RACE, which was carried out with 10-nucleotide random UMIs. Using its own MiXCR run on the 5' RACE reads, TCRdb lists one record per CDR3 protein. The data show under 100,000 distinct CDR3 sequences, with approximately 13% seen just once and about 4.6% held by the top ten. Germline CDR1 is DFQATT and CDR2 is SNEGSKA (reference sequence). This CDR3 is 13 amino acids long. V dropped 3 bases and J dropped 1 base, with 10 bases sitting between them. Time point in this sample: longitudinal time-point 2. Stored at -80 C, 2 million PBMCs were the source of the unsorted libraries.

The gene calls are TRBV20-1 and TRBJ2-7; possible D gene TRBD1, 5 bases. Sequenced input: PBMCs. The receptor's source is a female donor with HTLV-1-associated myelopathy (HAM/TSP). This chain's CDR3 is CSARQTASYEQYF. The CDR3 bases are TGCAGTGCTAGGCAGACAGCGTCCTACGAGCAGTACTTC.